This TCR beta chain is drawn from a study of OX40 agonist ivuxolimab in advanced cancers. Study-wide context: Antecedent anti-PD-1, anti-PD-L1 or anti-CTLA-4 therapy was permissible, with about 39% having received some.

The table came from immunoSEQ multiplex PCR; TCRdb's copy has only in-frame clones and leaves some out. The sample consists of around 55,000 clones, about 89% of them appearing once. Study-level results: Clonal expansion was seen in CD4+ and CD8+ blood T cells by week 6 at 0.1 to 3.0 mg/kg. The study found that CD8+ T cells averaged more expanded clones than CD4+.

Cycle 7 day 1, cycle 4 day 1, and baseline were the timepoints at which blood was sampled. The J segment lost 2 bases and the V segment lost 6 bases, leaving 6 bases of the junction unmatched. From germline, CDR1 is KGHSH and CDR2 LQKENI. CDR3 length equals 14 residues. As for this clone: Its specificity is unknown.

The TCR was taken from an adult with an advanced solid tumor such as melanoma, head and neck, liver or kidney cancer. The chain recombines TRBV18 with TRBJ2-5, with 7 bases lining up with TRBD2. The sample consisted of CD4+ or CD8+ T cells sorted from blood, taken in a trial of the OX40 agonist ivuxolimab. CDR3 sequence reads: CASSSGLRQETQYF. The CDR3 DNA sequence: TGTGCCAGCTCTTCGGGACTACGACAAGAGACCCAGTACTTC.